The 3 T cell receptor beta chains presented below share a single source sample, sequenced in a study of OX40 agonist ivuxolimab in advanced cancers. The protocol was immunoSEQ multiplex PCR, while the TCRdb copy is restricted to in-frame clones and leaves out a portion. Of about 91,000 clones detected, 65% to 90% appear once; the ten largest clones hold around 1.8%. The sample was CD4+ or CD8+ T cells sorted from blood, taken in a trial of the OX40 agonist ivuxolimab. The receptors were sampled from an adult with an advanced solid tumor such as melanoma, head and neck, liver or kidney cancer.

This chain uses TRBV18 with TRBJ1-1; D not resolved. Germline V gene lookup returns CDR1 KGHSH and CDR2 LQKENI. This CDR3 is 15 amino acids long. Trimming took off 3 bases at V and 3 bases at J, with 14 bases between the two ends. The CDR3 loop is CASSPFGLRDTEAFF. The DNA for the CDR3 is TGTGCCAGCTCACCCTTCGGGTTGAGGGACACTGAAGCTTTCTTT.

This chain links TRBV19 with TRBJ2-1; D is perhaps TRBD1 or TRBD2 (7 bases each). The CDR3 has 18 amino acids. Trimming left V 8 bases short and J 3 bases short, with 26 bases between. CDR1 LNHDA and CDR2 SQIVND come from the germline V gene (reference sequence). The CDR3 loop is CASRNKGAVQRGYNEQFF. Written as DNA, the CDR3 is TGTGCCAGTCGGAACAAGGGGGCGGTCCAGCGGGGCTACAATGAGCAGTTCTTC.

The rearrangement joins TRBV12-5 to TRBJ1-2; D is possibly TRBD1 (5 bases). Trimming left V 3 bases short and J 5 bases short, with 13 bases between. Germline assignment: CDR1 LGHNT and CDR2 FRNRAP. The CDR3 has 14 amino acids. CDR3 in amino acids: CASGFGGSVYGYTF. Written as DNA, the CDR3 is TGTGCTAGTGGTTTCGGGGGGTCGGTTTATGGCTACACCTTC.